This is a list of T cell receptor beta chains from one sample in a study of cytomegalovirus exposure and HLA in healthy donors. This table comes from immunoSEQ multiplex PCR, and its TCRdb copy is limited to in-frame clones, with some not included. Here the sample spans fewer than 200,000 clones, 80% being singletons. Sequencing was carried out using PBMCs. Every receptor here comes from a boy between 10 and 17 years old in good health and CMV-seronegative. Each CDR3 is given with its conserved first and last residue. D genes are given only for firm matches. Clone sizes are given selectively: once, few, many, or a class where the clone is expanded.

size	V	J	D	DNA	CDR3
-	TRBV13	TRBJ2-4	-	TGTGCCAGCAGCCCCCCGACTGCACTAGCCAAAAACATTCAGTACTTC	CASSPPTALAKNIQYF
once	TRBV7-7	TRBJ1-3	-	TGTGCTAGCAGCTTAGGGCGGGCAGGGGAATCCGGAAACACCATATATTTT	CASSLGRAGESGNTIYF
-	TRBV5-6	TRBJ2-1	-	TGTGCCAGCAGCGCACTAATAAATGAGCAGTTCTTC	CASSALINEQFF
once	TRBV4-3	TRBJ1-1	-	TGCGCCAGCAGCCAAGACAGAATGAACACTGAAGCTTTCTTT	CASSQDRMNTEAFF
-	TRBV4-2	TRBJ1-2	-	TGTGCCAGCAGCCAGGGACTCGGCTACACCTTC	CASSQGLGYTF
-	TRBV2	TRBJ1-2	-	TGTGCCAGCAGTGCGACAGATTATAACTATGGCTACACCTTC	CASSATDYNYGYTF
-	TRBV20-1	TRBJ1-2	TRBD1	TGCAGTGCAGGGACAGCGGATGGCTACACCTTC	CSAGTADGYTF
few	TRBV5-4	TRBJ1-1	-	TGTGCCAGCAGCTTGCAGACAGTGAACACTGAAGCTTTCTTT	CASSLQTVNTEAFF
few	TRBV5-4	TRBJ2-1	-	TGTGCCAGCAGCTCCGCGGGGCGGGTCTCTTACAATGAGCAGTTCTTC	CASSSAGRVSYNEQFF
-	TRBV10-3	TRBJ2-1	TRBD2	TGTGCCATCAGTGGGGGCGGGGGAAAGCAGTTCTTC	CAISGGGGKQFF
medium-sized	TRBV7-2	TRBJ2-7	TRBD2	TGTGCCAGCAGCTCCAAGGGAGGGGTAGCCACCTACGAGCAGTACTTC	CASSSKGGVATYEQYF
-	TRBV2	TRBJ1-3	TRBD1	TGTGCCAGCAGGTCGGACAGGACACGCTCTGGAAACACCATATATTTT	CASRSDRTRSGNTIYF
-	TRBV4-3	TRBJ2-1	TRBD2	TGCGCCAGCAGCCTGACTAGCGGGAGGGCCTGGTTGTACAATGAGCAGTTCTTC	CASSLTSGRAWLYNEQFF
-	TRBV4-3	TRBJ2-1	TRBD1	TGCGCCAGCAGGAGATCGAGGACAGGGGGCTACAATGAGCAGTTCTTC	CASRRSRTGGYNEQFF
few	TRBV30	TRBJ1-6	-	TGTGCCTGGAGTGTAGGACAGCCCGAGGCACCCCTCCACTTT	CAWSVGQPEAPLHF
few	TRBV5-1	TRBJ2-5	-	TGCGCCAGCAGCTTGAGGCTAGCCGGGGATTATCGGGAGACCCAGTACTTC	CASSLRLAGDYRETQYF
-	TRBV4-2	TRBJ1-2	-	TGTGCCAGCAGCCAAGACTACAGCTACTATGGCTACACCTTC	CASSQDYSYYGYTF
once	TRBV7-9	TRBJ2-7	TRBD1	TGTGCCAGCAGCCCTGGACAGGGAGTACAGAGGAAGTACTTC	CASSPGQGVQRKYF
-	TRBV7-8	TRBJ2-2	TRBD2	TGTGCCAGCAGCTTAGGGCGGGGGGGGCCGGACACCGGGGAGCTGTTTTTT	CASSLGRGGPDTGELFF
once	TRBV5-6	TRBJ1-2	-	TGTGCCAGCAGCTTACCGGGGGTGGATGGCTACACCTTC	CASSLPGVDGYTF
-	TRBV27	TRBJ2-7	-	TGTGCCAGCATGCGGGGCTACGAGCAGTACTTC	CASMRGYEQYF
-	TRBV19	TRBJ1-2	-	TGTGCCAGTAGCCCCGCCGGGAACTATGGCTACACCTTC	CASSPAGNYGYTF
-	TRBV18	TRBJ2-7	TRBD2	TGTGCCAGCTCACCAAAGCGGGGGGGCCGATCCTACGAGCAGTACTTC	CASSPKRGGRSYEQYF
-	TRBV5-4	TRBJ2-1	TRBD2	TGTGCCAGCAGCTTGCCGGGGGGTTCGTACAATGAGCAGTTCTTC	CASSLPGGSYNEQFF
-	TRBV7-3	TRBJ1-1	TRBD1	TGTGCCAGCAGCCGCCTACCAGGGGGGATCAACACTGAAGCTTTCTTT	CASSRLPGGINTEAFF
-	TRBV11-3	TRBJ1-1	-	TGTGCCAGCAGCAGACAGGACAACACTGAAGCTTTCTTT	CASSRQDNTEAFF